This entry is about one TCR beta chain. No antigen is known for it. No quality values exist for individual bases; no much larger clone is one base distant. TCRbeta CDR3 regions were amplified from genomic DNA by means of the immunoSEQ Assay, a bias-controlled multiplex PCR. Per the authors' processing: Nucleated cell counts per sample were estimated from amplification of reference gene primers within the assay. To quantify the absolute abundance of each unique TCRbeta CDR3 rearrangement, sequence reads were collapsed and filtered. For each sample, productive Simpson clonality was calculated as the square root of Simpson's diversity index across productive rearrangements. The table comes from immuneACCESS by way of TCRdb, which keeps in-frame sequences with V and J called. Part of the clones is missing from these tables; in studies checked, under half for an unresolved V gene and the rest for unknown reasons. V, J and clone size are those of that table, while D and trimming were read from the DNA. The sample has a few hundred thousand clones on record, around nine tenths of them singletons. About 5.7% of the sample goes to the ten largest clones.

This specimen belongs to a study of blood T cell repertoires in COVID-19 (TCRdb year 2020). Looking at the study overall: The collaborator samples originated in the United States, Italy and Spain and spanned the acute and convalescent phases of COVID-19. The prospective study material was composed of cDNA or gDNA derived from T cells, B-cell-depleted T cells, or PBMCs. The dataset comprised deeply sampled blood TCRbeta repertoires from subjects exposed to, actively infected with, or recovered from COVID-19. A freely available public database, intended as a resource for researchers studying the immune response to SARS-CoV-2, is where the repertoires were released. Samples were obtained from the ongoing ImmuneRACE study (first 160 participants) and from 1,254 subjects provided by 6 global collaborators. The sample metadata nearly always contained a de-identified subject ID, COVID-19 status, age in years and sex. Where available, HLA class I and class II types were taken from metadata supplied by the sample provider and were not determined by assay-based typing. Here is what the overall study found, with its caveats: Clinical and demographic metadata were provided uncurated, with the amount varying by source and participant.

Participants in the prospective study were enrolled through a virtual design, were aged about 18 to 89 years, and lived in 24 United States geographic areas. To assign participants to cohorts, the prospective study relied on clinical history that participants themselves reported in a screening survey and a study questionnaire. ImmuneRACE Cohort 3 recovered participants were defined by two consecutive negative NP/OP PCR tests, healthcare professional clearance, or symptom resolution. Mobile phlebotomists in the prospective study collected whole blood, serum and a nasopharyngeal or oropharyngeal swab from every participant. Prospective study participants could optionally give additional blood draws and questionnaires over a roughly two-month period. Before DNA extraction, blood samples from the prospective study were shipped at room temperature or frozen. After removal of 0 bases from V and 2 bases from J, the junction retains 6 bases not matched to a gene. From the cysteine up to the phenylalanine, the CDR3 has a length of 16 residues. Only the CDR3 region is kept as DNA, spanning 48 bases read in frame from base 1. The germline V gene (reference sequence) yields MNHEY for CDR1 and SMNVEV for CDR2.

Sequencing used PBMCs or T cells enriched from blood (not recorded which). Rearrangement joined TRBV27 to TRBJ2-7, with TRBD1 identical over 8 junction bases. This receptor was identified in a middle-aged woman who had recovered from COVID-19. The DNA sequence reads TGTGCCAGCAGTTTATCTGGCGCAGGGGGCCCCTACGAGCAGTACTTC. Its coded protein is CASSLSGAGGPYEQYF.